Below are 5 T cell receptor beta chains sequenced from a single sample in a study of shared clonotypes between healthy human individuals (TCRdb year 2020). Receptors were amplified or captured by the immunoSEQ multiplex PCR assay. In its TCRdb copy, this immuneACCESS table keeps in-frame sequences only and misses some clones. Where compared with another copy, unresolved V genes explain less than half of these, and the others have no known cause. The sample table records over 2 million clones; roughly 94% of these occur just once. Of the sample, 0.1% to 0.15% falls within the top ten clones. The sample comprised naive CD4+ T cells sorted from blood. The cell subset or site label of this sample denotes: CD45RA+ positively selected. Source of these receptors: a man younger than 35 in good health.

The chain couples TRBV6-1 to TRBJ1-5, with a tentative D call TRBD1 (5 bases). From germline, CDR1 is MNHNS and CDR2 SASEGT. CDR3 length: 12 amino acids. V was trimmed by 9 bases and J by 3 bases, leaving 9 bases between them. For the CDR3, the DNA is TGTGCCAGTAAGACAGTCAATCAGCCCCAGCATTTT. It encodes CASKTVNQPQHF.

The rearrangement uses TRBV7-6 and TRBJ2-5, with 8 bases aligning to TRBD2. Per the germline V gene, CDR1 is SGHVS and CDR2 is FNYEAQ. CDR3 size: 17 residues. The V and J ends lost 5 bases and 2 bases, in that order; junction bases with no gene match: 13. Written as DNA, the CDR3 is TGTGCCAGCAGCCTCAGCGGGGGAGGCCTCAATCAAGAGACCCAGTACTTC. Translated: CASSLSGGGLNQETQYF.

The J gene is TRBJ2-1, the V gene TRBV5-5; D not certain. The length of the CDR3 is 11 residues. Looked up from germline, CDR1 is SGHKS and CDR2 is YYEKEE (reference sequence). With 4 bases removed from V and 11 bases from J, the gap between germline ends came to 10 bases. The CDR3 coding sequence is TGTGCCAGCAGCGTCGAGAAGAAGCAGTTCTTC. Protein sequence: CASSVEKKQFF.

Worth noting for this clone: The same CDR3 arises from other DNA sequences in this sample as well. The gene calls are TRBV28 and TRBJ2-3; D is uncertain. Germline V gene sequence: CDR1 MDHEN, CDR2 SYDVKM. CDR3 length: 12 amino acids. V shed 3 bases and J shed 4 bases, with 5 bases lying between them. The CDR3 here is CASSLVSDTQYF. The CDR3 bases are TGTGCCAGCAGTTTGGTCTCAGATACGCAGTATTTT.

CDR3 residues: CASSPFSASGNTIYF. The CDR3 bases are TGTGCCAGCAGTCCATTTTCCGCCTCTGGAAACACCATATATTTT. The chain links TRBV6-5 to TRBJ1-3; D gene ambiguous. This CDR3 comprises 15 residues. Germline V gives CDR1 MNHEY, CDR2 SVGAGI. The V end lost 5 bases, the J end lost 0 bases, and 11 bases lay between the germline ends.